The clone carrying this T cell receptor (beta chain) has a handful of counts. Its specificity is not known. This entry is derived from a study of shared clonotypes between healthy human individuals. Study-wide results and caveats: Sampling used blood alone; tissue repertoires probably differ.

TCRdb's copy holds only in-frame clones and misses some; the assay was immunoSEQ multiplex PCR. The sample records millions of clones, roughly 95% being singletons. The CDR3 is 14 amino acids. Trimming took off 4 bases at V and 1 base at J, with 9 bases between the two ends. Germline CDR1 is SGHTA and CDR2 is FQGNSA. The clonotype was recovered from a man younger than 35 in good health. The chain has TRBV7-2 and TRBJ2-3; D may be TRBD2 (5 bases). Sequenced input: naive CD4+ T cells sorted from blood. Subset noted: CD45RA+ positively selected. This chain's CDR3 is CASSYSAGTDTQYF. The CDR3, as DNA: TGTGCCAGCAGCTACTCAGCGGGCACAGATACGCAGTATTTT.